The clone carrying this T cell receptor (beta chain) was counted between two and nine times. Antigen: not known. The data belong to a study of beta chain features in type 1 diabetes. Between the trimmed V and J ends, which lost 5 bases and 5 bases, there was a span of 12 bases. The germline CDR1 and CDR2 sequences are SQVTM and ANQGSEA. CDR3 length: 12 amino acids. Whole-study results and caveats: The naive, central memory and Treg TCRB repertoires showed an apparent similarity that was greater among patients than among healthy donors. Any HLA type influence on TCRB rearrangement was left unresolved here. Across all four CD4+ subsets, people with type 1 diabetes showed modestly shorter TCRB CDR3s.

The investigators reverse transcribed all of the isolated RNA, so they sequenced expressed TCRB transcripts. For naive, central memory and regulatory T cell samples, reads averaged roughly 3.6 million. The repertoire was sequenced with immunoSEQ multiplex PCR; TCRdb's copy has only in-frame clones and lacks some. The sample has hundreds of thousands of clones, 14% seen once; the top ten hold roughly 0.018%. The rearrangement uses TRBV29-1 and TRBJ2-5; tentative D call: TRBD1 (5 bases). The sequencing input was naive CD4+ T cells from blood. This clonotype was obtained from a young man with type 1 diabetes. As DNA, the CDR3 is TGCAGCGTTACTGACAGTACCGAGACCCAGTACTTC. This translates into CSVTDSTETQYF.